Shown below are 9 T cell receptor beta chains from a single sample sequenced in a study of cytomegalovirus exposure and HLA in healthy donors (dated by TCRdb to about 2017). The method was the immunoSEQ multiplex PCR assay. The multiplex PCR relied on a mix of 60 forward primers for TCR Vbeta segments and 13 reverse primers for TCR Jbeta segments. TCRdb's version of the immuneACCESS table is confined to in-frame rearrangements and falls short of the full clone set. An unresolved V gene accounts for under half of the shortfall where checked; the remainder is of unknown origin. The table for this sample lists roughly 110,000 clones; roughly three quarters of them were counted only once. The ten largest clones represent 2.5% to 3% of the sample. The sample comprised PBMCs. All receptors derive from a young woman in good health and CMV-seropositive.

The chain links TRBV11-2 to TRBJ2-7; D might be TRBD2 (6 bases). V shed 5 bases and J shed 4 bases, with 15 bases lying between them. This CDR3 spans 14 amino acids. Germline values: CDR1 SGHAT, CDR2 FQNNGV. CDR3 sequence (DNA): TGTGCCAGCAGCCCCTGGAGGGCCAATTACGAGCAGTACTTC. Translated: CASSPWRANYEQYF. Drawing the rest from reference TRBV11-2 and TRBJ2-7, the complete variable domain is EAGVAQSPRYKIIEKRQSVAFWCNPISGHATLYWYQQILGQGPKLLIQFQNNGVVDDSQLPKDRFSAERLKGVDSTLKIQPAKLEDSAVYLCASSPWRANYEQYFGPGTRLTVT.

The J gene is TRBJ1-1, the V gene TRBV28; D may be TRBD1 (5 bases). CDR3 length: 13 residues. Trimming removed 4 bases from V and 5 bases from J, with 11 bases in between. Per germline, CDR1 MDHEN and CDR2 SYDVKM. CDR3 in DNA: TGTGCCAGCAGTTGGCAGTCAGGGACTGAAGCTTTCTTT. It translates to CASSWQSGTEAFF.

The V gene is TRBV6-5, the J gene TRBJ2-2; D is unresolved. This CDR3 comprises 13 residues. V gave up 7 bases and J gave up 6 bases, with 12 bases separating them. CDR1 is MNHEY and CDR2 is SVGAGI in the germline V gene. CDR3 bases: TGTGCCAGCACGGTAGTATTTCCCGGGGAGCTGTTTTTT. Translated: CASTVVFPGELFF.

The chain links TRBV29-1 to TRBJ2-5, with 11 nucleotides matching TRBD2. This CDR3 is 14 amino acids long. V shed 5 bases, J shed 7 bases, and the junction held 9 bases outside the gene matches. Germline CDR1 SQVTM, CDR2 ANQGSEA. The CDR3 sequence is CSVKSGTSGSTQYF. In DNA, the CDR3 is TGCAGCGTTAAGTCCGGGACTAGCGGTTCGACCCAGTACTTC.

This chain joins TRBV7-9 and TRBJ2-5; D not resolved. V dropped 6 bases and J dropped 5 bases, with 13 bases sitting between them. The CDR3 has 13 amino acids. CDR1 and CDR2 (germline): SEHNR, FQNEAQ (reference sequence). The CDR3 sequence is CASSSSGLETQYF. The CDR3, as DNA: TGTGCCAGCAGTTCTTCCGGGTTGGAGACCCAGTACTTC.

This clone was seen a handful of times. The chain joins TRBV11-1 to TRBJ2-7; TRBD1 matches at 9 bases. This CDR3 is 13 amino acids long. Per the germline V gene, CDR1 is SGHAT and CDR2 is FQDESV (reference sequence). The V and J ends lost 5 bases and 5 bases, in that order; junction bases with no gene match: 4. The CDR3 reads CASSHRGPNEQYF. CDR3 DNA sequence: TGTGCCAGCAGCCACAGGGGGCCGAACGAGCAGTACTTC. Filled out from reference TRBV11-1 and TRBJ2-7, the complete variable domain reads EAEVAQSPRYKITEKSQAVAFWCDPISGHATLYWYRQILGQGPELLVQFQDESVVDDSQLPKDRFSAERLKGVDSTLKIQPAELGDSAMYLCASSHRGPNEQYFGPGTRLTVT.

The rearrangement uses TRBV28 and TRBJ2-2; weak D call: TRBD2 (5 bases). The CDR3 loop spans 14 amino acids. Per the germline V gene, CDR1 is MDHEN and CDR2 is SYDVKM. V gave up 3 bases and J gave up 4 bases, with 9 bases separating them. CDR3 sequence reads: CASSFGGGTGELFF. The CDR3 DNA reads as TGTGCCAGCAGTTTTGGCGGAGGCACCGGGGAGCTGTTTTTT.

This chain joins TRBV11-3 and TRBJ2-7, with D tentatively TRBD2 (6 bases). The CDR3 contains 16 residues. Trimming removed 1 base at V and 4 bases at J, with 17 bases between. The germline V gene encodes CDR1 SGHNT and CDR2 YENEEA. The CDR3 DNA follows: TGTGCCAGCAGCTTAGGGGGTGGAGGGGCGGAGTACGAGCAGTACTTC. Amino acids: CASSLGGGGAEYEQYF.

This clone was seen more than once but under ten times. The chain joins TRBV5-1 to TRBJ2-7; 9 nucleotides agree with TRBD2. In germline, CDR1 is SGHRS, CDR2 YFSETQ. The CDR3 extends over 16 amino acids. Trimming took 1 base from V and 3 from J; bases not matched to a gene: 8. DNA of the CDR3: TGCGCCAGCAGCTTGACCGGGGCGGGAGGGGACTACGAGCAGTACTTC. Translation: CASSLTGAGGDYEQYF.